Shown below are 16 T cell receptor beta chains from a single sample sequenced in a study of T cells in Graves' hyperthyroidism and ophthalmopathy. From RNA transcripts, TCR beta CDR3 regions were amplified. Primed by the HTBI set, a first-round RT-PCR was run on the TCR CDR3. TCRdb passed the multiplex PCR reads through MiXCR, listing each CDR3 protein once. This table holds roughly 380,000 distinct CDR3 sequences, roughly 13% found once. Sequenced sample: blood. All receptors come from a woman between 18 and 29 years old with Graves' hyperthyroidism.

With respect to this clonotype: This could be a read error, since a much larger clone is one nucleotide away. The rearrangement joins TRBV7-3 to TRBJ2-3; no definite D call. The CDR3 sequence is 12 residues long. Germline loops: CDR1 SGHTA, CDR2 FQGTGA. V lost 3 bases and J 2 bases, leaving 3 bases between the germline ends. CDR3 region: CASSFDTDTQYF. In DNA form, the CDR3 reads TGTGCCAGCAGCTTCGACACAGATACGCAGTATTTT.

This clonotype was detected ten times or more. The CDR3 region has the DNA TGTGCCAGCAGTTCGACTAGCGGGCCTCCCTACGAGCAGTACTTC. It codes for CASSSTSGPPYEQYF. This chain links TRBV28 with TRBJ2-7, with 10 bases identical to TRBD2. Germline V gene data show CDR1 as MDHEN and CDR2 as SYDVKM. Trimming at V came to 4 bases and at J to 2 bases, leaving 5 bases not matched to a gene. The CDR3 sequence is 15 residues long.

This clonotype was detected a few times. The J gene is TRBJ2-2, the V gene TRBV19, with D tentatively TRBD1 or TRBD2 (5 bases each). This CDR3 is built from 15 residues. Germline CDR1 is LNHDA and CDR2 is SQIVND (reference sequence). The germline V and J ends were trimmed by 4 bases and 5 bases, with 14 bases remaining between them. CDR3 in amino acids: CASSRNGATTGELFF. For the CDR3, the DNA is TGTGCCAGTAGTAGAAACGGGGCCACAACCGGGGAGCTGTTTTTT.

This clonotype came up many times. The rearrangement joins TRBV20-1 to TRBJ1-3; D possibly corresponds to TRBD1 (5 bases). Germline lookup yields CDR1 DFQATT and CDR2 SNEGSKA (reference sequence). This CDR3 is built from 13 residues. With 6 bases removed from V and 2 bases from J, the gap between germline ends came to 11 bases. CDR3 in amino acids: CSASSGPGNTIYF. CDR3 DNA: TGCAGTGCCAGCTCGGGGCCTGGAAACACCATATATTTT.

The sample holds many counts of this clonotype. V is TRBV29-1 and J is TRBJ2-1; 12 bases are shared with TRBD2. V gave up 6 bases and J gave up 10 bases; unmatched junction bases: 10. Germline CDR1 is SQVTM and CDR2 is ANQGSEA. The length of the CDR3 is 14 residues. The CDR3 nucleotides read TGCAGCGTGACTAGCGGGAGTATACAGGGGGAGCAGTTCTTC. It is translated as CSVTSGSIQGEQFF.

The chain is built from TRBV4-1 and TRBJ2-7; 7 bases align to TRBD2. Germline V gene sequence: CDR1 MGHRA, CDR2 YSYEKL. The CDR3 sequence is 15 residues long. Trimming took 1 base from V and 1 from J; bases not matched to a gene: 4. CDR3: CASSQGAGVSYEQYF. As DNA, the CDR3 is TGCGCCAGCAGCCAAGGGGCGGGAGTGTCCTACGAGCAGTACTTC.

This sequence joins TRBV6-2 or TRBV6-3 and TRBJ2-3; 7 nucleotides line up with TRBD1. This CDR3 has 13 residues. Losses at the gene ends were 5 bases for V and 7 bases for J; bases not matched to a gene: 6. Germline CDR1 reads MNHEY; CDR2 reads SVGEGT. The CDR3 sequence: CASSAPGQNTQYF. The CDR3 DNA reads TGTGCCAGCAGTGCACCGGGACAGAATACGCAGTATTTT.

The rearrangement joins TRBV20-1 to TRBJ1-5; weak D call: TRBD1 (5 bases). The CDR3 is 14 amino acids. Looked up from germline, CDR1 is DFQATT and CDR2 is SNEGSKA (reference sequence). V lost 5 bases and J 2 bases, leaving 13 bases between the germline ends. In DNA, the CDR3 is TGCAGTGCTCTCCAGGGAGGGGGCAATCAGCCCCAGCATTTT. Protein sequence: CSALQGGGNQPQHF.

This clonotype has more than one count but fewer than ten. The V call is TRBV5-1, the J call TRBJ1-3; D is perhaps TRBD1 (6 bases). Germline-derived CDR1 and CDR2 are SGHRS and YFSETQ. The CDR3 sequence is 15 residues long. The V end lost 3 bases, the J end lost 4 bases, and 14 bases lay between the germline ends. CDR3 residues: CASSSGTNNGNTIYF. In DNA, the CDR3 is TGCGCCAGCAGCTCCGGGACAAATAACGGAAACACCATATATTTT.

This clonotype turned up a few times. This chain uses TRBV5-1 with TRBJ2-7, with D hard to call. The germline V gene encodes CDR1 SGHRS and CDR2 YFSETQ. V was shortened by 1 base and J by 10 bases, with 18 bases between the two germline ends. The CDR3 consists of 14 residues. CDR3 coding DNA: TGCGCCAGCAGCTTGTCTAGGGCGAATCTCGAACAGTACTTC. This sequence encodes CASSLSRANLEQYF.

This clonotype was recorded once. This sequence joins TRBV19 and TRBJ1-2, with 12 bases identical to TRBD1. V lost 3 bases to trimming and J lost 7 bases; unmatched junction nucleotides: 9. The length of the CDR3 is 16 residues. Germline V lookup: CDR1 LNHDA, CDR2 SQIVND (reference sequence). CDR3 nucleotide sequence: TGTGCCAGTAGTATCATACCGGGACAGGGGGCTGGTGGCTACACCTTC. As protein: CASSIIPGQGAGGYTF.

This clonotype was counted at least ten times. This chain connects TRBV5-5 to TRBJ2-7, with 10 bases fitting TRBD1. CDR1 and CDR2 (germline): SGHKS, YYEKEE (reference sequence). The CDR3 totals 13 residues. The V and J ends lost 2 bases and 5 bases, in that order; junction bases with no gene match: 1. CDR3 in amino acids: CASSFGTGDEQYF. The CDR3 DNA reads TGTGCCAGCAGCTTTGGGACAGGGGACGAGCAGTACTTC. Full variable domain (remainder filled in from reference TRBV5-5 and TRBJ2-7): DAGVTQSPTHLIKTRGQQVTLRCSPISGHKSVSWYQQVLGQGPQFIFQYYEKEERGRGNFPDRFSARQFPNYSSELNVNALLLGDSALYLCASSFGTGDEQYFGPGTRLTVT.

The sample holds a few counts of this clonotype. The chain recombines TRBV7-2 with TRBJ1-1; D is unresolved. Per germline, CDR1 SGHTA and CDR2 FQGNSA. The CDR3 is 14 amino acids. Trimming removed 3 bases from V and 2 bases from J, with 10 bases in between. CDR3 protein: CASSFSRGNTEAFF. Written as DNA, the CDR3 is TGTGCCAGCAGCTTCTCAAGAGGTAACACTGAAGCTTTCTTT.

This clonotype was seen at least ten times. The rearrangement joins TRBV18 to TRBJ2-1; 11 bases align to TRBD2. J gave up 6 bases and V 6 bases, and 7 bases lay outside the gene matches. This CDR3 contains 15 residues. Germline V gene data show CDR1 as KGHSH and CDR2 as LQKENI. The DNA for the CDR3 is TGTGCCAGCTCGGGAACTAGCGGGAGTATCAATGAGCAGTTCTTC. It specifies CASSGTSGSINEQFF.

The table lists this clonotype with many counts. The rearrangement links TRBV28 to TRBJ2-2; 10 bases align to TRBD2. V shed 10 bases, J shed 5 bases, and the junction held 7 bases outside the gene matches. The CDR3 is 14 residues long. Per germline, CDR1 MDHEN and CDR2 SYDVKM. CDR3 DNA sequence: TGTGCCACCCGGACTAGCGGAATAACCGGGGAGCTGTTTTTT. This gives the protein CATRTSGITGELFF. Combining the CDR3 with reference TRBV28 and TRBJ2-2 gives the whole variable domain DVKVTQSSRYLVKRTGEKVFLECVQDMDHENMFWYRQDPGLGLRLIYFSYDVKMKEKGDIPEGYSVSREKKERFSLILESASTNQTSMYLCATRTSGITGELFFGEGSRLTVL.

This clonotype was seen a few times. The chain employs TRBV5-1 and TRBJ2-5, with D perhaps TRBD2 (6 bases). V shed 1 base and J shed 8 bases, with 18 bases lying between them. The CDR3 length is 15 residues. Germline CDR1 SGHRS, CDR2 YFSETQ. The CDR3 DNA reads as TGCGCCAGCAGCTTGAATTGGGTCGCGGGGAGAACCCAGTACTTC. As protein: CASSLNWVAGRTQYF.